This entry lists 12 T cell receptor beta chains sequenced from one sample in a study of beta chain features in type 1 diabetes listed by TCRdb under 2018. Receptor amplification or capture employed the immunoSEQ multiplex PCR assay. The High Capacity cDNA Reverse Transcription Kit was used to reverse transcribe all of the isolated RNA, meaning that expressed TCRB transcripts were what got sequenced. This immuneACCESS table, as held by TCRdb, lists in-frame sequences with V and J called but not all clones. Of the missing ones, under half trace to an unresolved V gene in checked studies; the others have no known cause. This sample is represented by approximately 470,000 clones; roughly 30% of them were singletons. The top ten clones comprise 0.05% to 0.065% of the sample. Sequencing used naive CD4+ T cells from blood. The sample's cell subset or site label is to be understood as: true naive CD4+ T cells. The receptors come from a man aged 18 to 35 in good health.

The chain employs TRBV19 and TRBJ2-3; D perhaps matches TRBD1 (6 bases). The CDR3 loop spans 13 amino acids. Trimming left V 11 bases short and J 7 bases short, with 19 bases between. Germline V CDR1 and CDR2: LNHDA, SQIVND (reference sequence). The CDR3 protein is CASSRGALNTQYF. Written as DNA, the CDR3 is TGTGCCTCAAGCAGGGGCGCACTGAATACGCAGTATTTT.

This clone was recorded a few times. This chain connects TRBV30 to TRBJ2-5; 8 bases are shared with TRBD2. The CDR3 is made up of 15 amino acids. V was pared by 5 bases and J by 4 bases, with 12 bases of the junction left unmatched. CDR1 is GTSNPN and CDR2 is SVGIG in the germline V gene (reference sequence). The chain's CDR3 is CAWEGRAGARETQYF. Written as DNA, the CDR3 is TGTGCCTGGGAGGGGCGAGCGGGAGCCCGAGAGACCCAGTACTTC.

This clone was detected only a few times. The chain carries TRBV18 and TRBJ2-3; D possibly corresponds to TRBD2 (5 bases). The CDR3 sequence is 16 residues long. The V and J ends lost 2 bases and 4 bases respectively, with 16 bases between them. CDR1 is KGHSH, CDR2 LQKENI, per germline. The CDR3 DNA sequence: TGTGCCAGCTCACCAACTCTCGGGGAGCAGGCAGATACGCAGTATTTT. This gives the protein CASSPTLGEQADTQYF.

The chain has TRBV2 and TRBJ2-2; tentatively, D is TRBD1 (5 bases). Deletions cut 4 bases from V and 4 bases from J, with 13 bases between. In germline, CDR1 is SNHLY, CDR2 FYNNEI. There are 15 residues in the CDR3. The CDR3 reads CASSGPMTATGELFF. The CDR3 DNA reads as TGTGCCAGCAGTGGACCAATGACAGCCACCGGGGAGCTGTTTTTT.

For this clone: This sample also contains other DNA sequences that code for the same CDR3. CDR3 sequence: CSVDRGRETQYF. CDR3 sequence (DNA): TGCAGCGTTGATAGGGGGAGGGAGACCCAGTACTTC. The chain uses TRBV29-1 and TRBJ2-5; D possibly matches TRBD1 or TRBD2 (6 bases each). Trimming took off 3 bases at V and 5 bases at J, with 10 bases between the two ends. CDR3 length: 12 residues. Germline CDR1 reads SQVTM; CDR2 reads ANQGSEA.

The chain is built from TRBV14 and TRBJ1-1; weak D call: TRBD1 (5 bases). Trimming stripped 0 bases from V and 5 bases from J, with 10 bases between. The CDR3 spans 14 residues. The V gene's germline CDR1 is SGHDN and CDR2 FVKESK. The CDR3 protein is CASSQDSRGTEAFF. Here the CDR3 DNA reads TGTGCCAGCAGCCAAGATTCTCGGGGGACTGAAGCTTTCTTT.

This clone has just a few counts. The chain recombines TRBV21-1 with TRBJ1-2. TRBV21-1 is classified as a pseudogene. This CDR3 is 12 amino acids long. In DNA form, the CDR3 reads TGTGCCAGACCTATCGTGAACTATGGCTACACCTTC. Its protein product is CARPIVNYGYTF.

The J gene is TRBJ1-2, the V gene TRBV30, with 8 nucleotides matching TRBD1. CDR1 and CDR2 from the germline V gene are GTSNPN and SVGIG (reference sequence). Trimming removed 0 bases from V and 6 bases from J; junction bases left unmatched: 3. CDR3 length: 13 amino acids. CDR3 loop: CAWSVQGVDGYTF. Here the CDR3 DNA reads TGTGCCTGGAGTGTACAGGGGGTGGATGGCTACACCTTC.

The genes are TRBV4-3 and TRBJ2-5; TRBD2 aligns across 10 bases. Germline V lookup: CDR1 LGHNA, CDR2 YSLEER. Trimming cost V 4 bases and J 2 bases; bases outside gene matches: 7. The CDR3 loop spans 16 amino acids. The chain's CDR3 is CASSRATSGPQETQYF. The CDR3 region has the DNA TGCGCCAGCAGCCGCGCGACTAGCGGGCCTCAAGAGACCCAGTACTTC.

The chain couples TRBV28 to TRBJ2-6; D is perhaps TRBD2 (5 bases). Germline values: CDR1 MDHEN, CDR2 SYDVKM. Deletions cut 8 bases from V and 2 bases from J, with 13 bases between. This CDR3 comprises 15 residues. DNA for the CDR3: TGTGCCAGCGTCATTGCGGGTCCTGGGGCCAACGTCCTGACTTTC. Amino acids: CASVIAGPGANVLTF.

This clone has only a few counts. The CDR3 bases are TGCGCCAGCAGCTTGGGGCGACCTAGCACAGATACGCAGTATTTT. This gives the protein CASSLGRPSTDTQYF. The chain uses TRBV5-1 and TRBJ2-3; no firm D call. Germline assignment: CDR1 SGHRS and CDR2 YFSETQ. Trimming took 0 bases from V and 0 from J, leaving 8 bases between them. This CDR3 region has 15 residues.

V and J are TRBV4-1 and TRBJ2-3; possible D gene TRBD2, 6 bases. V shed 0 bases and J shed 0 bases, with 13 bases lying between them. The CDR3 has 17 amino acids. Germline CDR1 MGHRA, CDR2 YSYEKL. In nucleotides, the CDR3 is TGCGCCAGCAGCCAAGATCTGGTAGCGGAAAGCACAGATACGCAGTATTTT. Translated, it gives CASSQDLVAESTDTQYF.